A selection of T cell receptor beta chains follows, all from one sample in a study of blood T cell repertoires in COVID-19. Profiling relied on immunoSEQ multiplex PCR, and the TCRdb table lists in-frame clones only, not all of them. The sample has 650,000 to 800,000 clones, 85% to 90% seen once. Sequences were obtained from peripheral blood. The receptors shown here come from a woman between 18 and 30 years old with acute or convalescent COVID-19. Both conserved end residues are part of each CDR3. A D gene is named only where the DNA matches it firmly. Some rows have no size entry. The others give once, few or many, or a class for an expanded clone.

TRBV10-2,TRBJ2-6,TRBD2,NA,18,CASRGIAGDNSGANVLTF,TGCGCCAGCAGGGGGATAGCGGGGGATAACTCTGGGGCCAACGTCCTGACTTTC
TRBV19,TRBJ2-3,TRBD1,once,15,CASSNTGTGPDTQYF,TGTGCCAGTAGTAACACCGGGACAGGGCCAGATACGCAGTATTTT
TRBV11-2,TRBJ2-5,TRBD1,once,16,CASSGLGAGGQETQYF,TGTGCCAGCAGCGGGCTAGGGGCAGGGGGCCAAGAGACCCAGTACTTC
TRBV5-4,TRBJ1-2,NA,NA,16,CASSARTANLNYGYTF,TGTGCCAGCAGCGCGAGGACAGCTAACCTAAACTATGGCTACACCTTC
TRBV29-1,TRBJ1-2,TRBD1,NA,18,CSVAERVFGQGTNYGYTF,TGCAGCGTTGCCGAAAGAGTATTCGGACAGGGCACTAACTATGGCTACACCTTC
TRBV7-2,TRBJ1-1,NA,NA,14,CASSLGSGNTEAFF,TGTGCCAGCAGCTTAGGGTCAGGCAACACTGAAGCTTTCTTT
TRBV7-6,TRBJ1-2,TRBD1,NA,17,CASSANRDRRSSYGYTF,TGTGCCAGCAGCGCGAACCGGGACAGGAGATCTAGCTATGGCTACACCTTC
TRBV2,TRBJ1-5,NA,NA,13,CASSSPDKGPQHF,TGTGCCAGCTCCTCCCCTGACAAAGGGCCCCAGCATTTT
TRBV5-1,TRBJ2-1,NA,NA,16,CASSRRVRWAYNEQFF,TGCGCCAGCAGCCGGCGGGTTAGATGGGCCTACAATGAGCAGTTCTTC
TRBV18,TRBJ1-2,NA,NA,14,CASSRSRNDYGYTF,TGTGCCAGCTCACGTTCGCGAAACGACTATGGCTACACCTTC
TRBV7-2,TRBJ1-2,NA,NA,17,CASSLGSDGGLIWGYTF,TGTGCCAGCAGCTTAGGCTCGGACGGGGGGCTTATTTGGGGCTACACCTTC
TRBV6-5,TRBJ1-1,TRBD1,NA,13,CASSRTGGTEAFF,TGTGCCAGCAGCCGGACAGGAGGCACTGAAGCTTTCTTT
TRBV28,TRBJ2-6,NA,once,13,CASTRAGANVLTF,TGTGCCAGCACCAGGGCTGGGGCCAACGTCCTGACTTTC
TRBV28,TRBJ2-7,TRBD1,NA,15,CASRGRTGDSYEQYF,TGTGCCAGCAGGGGGCGGACAGGGGACTCCTACGAGCAGTACTTC
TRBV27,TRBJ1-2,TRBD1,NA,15,CASSPRDRPNYGYTF,TGTGCCAGCAGTCCCCGGGACAGACCTAACTATGGCTACACCTTC
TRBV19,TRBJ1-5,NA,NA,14,CASSIRDSNQPQHF,TGTGCCAGTAGTATCAGGGATAGCAATCAGCCCCAGCATTTT
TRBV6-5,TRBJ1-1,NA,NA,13,CASTSDSNLEAFF,TGTGCCAGCACCTCGGACAGCAACCTAGAAGCTTTCTTT